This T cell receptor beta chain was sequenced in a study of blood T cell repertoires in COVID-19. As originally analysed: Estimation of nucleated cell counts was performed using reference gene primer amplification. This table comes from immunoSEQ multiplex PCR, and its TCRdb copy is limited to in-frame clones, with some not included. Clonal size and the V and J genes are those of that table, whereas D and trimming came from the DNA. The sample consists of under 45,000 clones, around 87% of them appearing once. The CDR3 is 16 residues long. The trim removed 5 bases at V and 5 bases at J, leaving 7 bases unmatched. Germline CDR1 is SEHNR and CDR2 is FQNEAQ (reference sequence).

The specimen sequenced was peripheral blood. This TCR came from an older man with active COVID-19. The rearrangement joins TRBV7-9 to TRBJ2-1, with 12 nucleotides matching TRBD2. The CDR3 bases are TGTGCCAGCAGCCCCTCCGGACTAGCGGGGCACAATGAGCAGTTCTTC. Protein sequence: CASSPSGLAGHNEQFF. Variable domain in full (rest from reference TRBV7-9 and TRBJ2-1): DTGVSQNPRHKITKRGQNVTFRCDPISEHNRLYWYRQTLGQGPEFLTYFQNEAQLEKSRLLSDRFSAERPKGSFSTLEIQRTEQGDSAMYLCASSPSGLAGHNEQFFGPGTRLTVL.